This passage covers 20 T cell receptor beta chains from one sample sequenced in a study of cytomegalovirus exposure and HLA in healthy donors. Primers for the PCR totalled 60 Vbeta and 13 Jbeta. Using immunoSEQ multiplex PCR, the repertoire was profiled, and TCRdb retains in-frame clones only, with some absent. The table includes about 150,000 clones, about 10% detected once. Sequences were obtained from PBMCs. Source of these receptors: a man aged 50 to 60 in good health and CMV-seronegative.

In its sample, this clone was seen a few times. V and J are TRBV2 and TRBJ1-5; perhaps TRBD1 as D (6 bases). The germline gives CDR1 SNHLY, CDR2 FYNNEI. The V and J ends lost 9 bases and 0 bases respectively, with 9 bases between them. The CDR3 sequence is 13 residues long. In DNA, the CDR3 is TGTGCCAGTTCAGGGGATAGCAATCAGCCCCAGCATTTT. Translation gives CASSGDSNQPQHF.

This clone has more than one count but fewer than ten. The identical CDR3 is also encoded by other nucleotide sequences in the sample. This chain links TRBV28 with TRBJ1-2; TRBD1 is a possible D gene (6 bases). CDR3 length equals 12 residues. Germline V CDR1 and CDR2: MDHEN, SYDVKM. V was shortened by 3 bases and J by 5 bases, with 7 bases between the two germline ends. In DNA form, the CDR3 reads TGTGCCAGCAGTTTGACAGGTTATGGCTACACCTTC. Amino acid sequence: CASSLTGYGYTF.

V and J are TRBV5-1 and TRBJ2-7, with 8 bases that match TRBD2. CDR3 length: 14 amino acids. In germline, CDR1 is SGHRS, CDR2 YFSETQ. J gave up 2 bases and V 5 bases, and 6 bases lay outside the gene matches. CDR3 nucleotides: TGCGCCAGCAGACCGGGACTAGAGACCTACGAGCAGTACTTC. Translation: CASRPGLETYEQYF.

The rearrangement uses TRBV10-1 and TRBJ1-1, with 7 bases matching TRBD1. Germline CDR1 WNHNN, CDR2 SYGVQD (reference sequence). V was clipped by 5 bases and J by 7 bases; unmatched bases: 7. The CDR3 has 13 residues. DNA of the CDR3: TGCGCCAGCAGTTCCGGGACAGCTCGTGAAGCTTTCTTT. Translated, it gives CASSSGTAREAFF.

This clone was counted only a few times. This sequence joins TRBV25-1 and TRBJ1-6; 7 nucleotides match TRBD1. Germline V gene lookup returns CDR1 MGHDK and CDR2 SYGVNS. Trimming removed 1 base from V and 10 bases from J; junction bases left unmatched: 10. CDR3 length: 16 amino acids. The CDR3 coding sequence is TGTGCCAGCAGTGAATCAGTAGGGGGCGCGGGGTCACCCCTCCACTTT. Residues: CASSESVGGAGSPLHF.

The rearrangement joins TRBV11-3 to TRBJ2-1, with D possibly being TRBD1 (5 bases). Germline CDR1 and CDR2: SGHNT and YENEEA. This CDR3 spans 13 amino acids. Trimming removed 5 bases at V and 1 base at J, with 6 bases between. CDR3 amino acids: CASSPGSYNEQFF. The CDR3 DNA is TGTGCCAGCAGCCCAGGGTCCTACAATGAGCAGTTCTTC.

This clone has a handful of counts. The chain links TRBV7-9 to TRBJ1-5; D gene ambiguous. The CDR3 extends over 14 amino acids. Trimming removed 1 base from V and 3 bases from J, with 7 bases in between. Germline assignment: CDR1 SEHNR and CDR2 FQNEAQ (reference sequence). CDR3: CASSLVTDNQPQHF. The CDR3 DNA sequence: TGTGCCAGCAGCTTAGTTACAGACAATCAGCCCCAGCATTTT.

The table lists this clone with a few counts. The chain carries TRBV6-5 and TRBJ1-5; possible D gene TRBD1, 6 bases. Germline CDR1 is MNHEY and CDR2 is SVGAGI. The CDR3 covers 14 residues. Trimming removed 6 bases from V and 9 bases from J, with 18 bases in between. This CDR3 reads CASSENRAAGPQHF. In nucleotides, the CDR3 is TGTGCCAGCAGCGAGAACAGGGCCGCTGGGCCCCAGCATTTT.

This clone occurred a few times. V gene TRBV28 combines with J gene TRBJ2-7; D ambiguous. Germline loops: CDR1 MDHEN, CDR2 SYDVKM. Trimming pared 5 bases from V and 7 bases from J, leaving 12 bases between. The CDR3 covers 12 residues. The CDR3 coding sequence is TGTGCCAGCAGTCGACTGGTTGGGGAGCAGTACTTC. Encoded protein: CASSRLVGEQYF.

This chain connects TRBV28 to TRBJ2-1; 12 nucleotides align to TRBD2. Germline trimming cut 6 bases from V and 7 bases from J; bases unmatched to any gene: 7. Germline lookup yields CDR1 MDHEN and CDR2 SYDVKM. This CDR3 has 15 residues. The CDR3 DNA reads as TGTGCCAGCAGAGTGGGACTAGCGGGTAAAAATGAGCAGTTCTTC. Translated: CASRVGLAGKNEQFF.

This clone has just a few counts. The chain links TRBV7-2 to TRBJ1-5; D uncertain. The CDR3 covers 14 residues. Germline V gives CDR1 SGHTA, CDR2 FQGNSA. Trimming stripped 1 base from V and 7 bases from J, with 11 bases between. The CDR3 sequence: CASSLGSVRQPQHF. In DNA form, the CDR3 reads TGTGCCAGCAGCTTAGGGTCGGTGAGACAGCCCCAGCATTTT.

The rearrangement joins TRBV7-8 to TRBJ1-5, with a tentative D call TRBD1 (5 bases). With 8 bases removed from V and 2 bases from J, the gap between germline ends came to 10 bases. The CDR3 covers 13 residues. Germline V CDR1 and CDR2: SGHVS, FQNEAQ. CDR3 sequence: CASGRVGNQPQHF. The CDR3, as DNA: TGTGCCAGCGGCAGGGTAGGCAATCAGCCCCAGCATTTT.

This clone was seen more than once but under ten times. The V gene is TRBV5-4, the J gene TRBJ2-5, with 7 bases identical to TRBD2. Looked up from germline, CDR1 is SGHNT and CDR2 is YYREEE (reference sequence). There are 15 residues in the CDR3. Trimming cost V 10 bases and J 3 bases; bases outside gene matches: 15. CDR3 sequence reads: CAGAAGWGGKETQYF. For the CDR3, the DNA is TGTGCCGGGGCGGCGGGATGGGGGGGAAAAGAGACCCAGTACTTC.

This clone was seen a handful of times. The rearrangement joins TRBV25-1 to TRBJ1-1; 8 bases fit TRBD1. The CDR3 totals 15 residues. Germline V CDR1 and CDR2: MGHDK, SYGVNS. The trim removed 4 bases at V and 1 base at J, leaving 5 bases unmatched. CDR3 amino acids: CASSANRGGNTEAFF. DNA for the CDR3: TGTGCCAGCAGTGCGAACAGGGGGGGGAACACTGAAGCTTTCTTT.

This clone has more than one count but fewer than ten. The J gene is TRBJ2-3, the V gene TRBV2, with TRBD2 as a possible D gene (7 bases). The CDR3 totals 15 residues. V was shortened by 4 bases and J by 6 bases, with 17 bases between the two germline ends. CDR1 SNHLY and CDR2 FYNNEI come from the germline V gene. The CDR3 spells CASSVRGRGRDTQYF. The CDR3 DNA reads as TGTGCCAGCAGTGTCAGAGGGAGGGGGAGGGATACGCAGTATTTT.

The chain is built from TRBV19 and TRBJ1-4; the D is unclear. This CDR3 region has 13 residues. The V and J ends lost 3 bases and 4 bases respectively, with 6 bases between them. In germline, CDR1 is LNHDA, CDR2 SQIVND (reference sequence). CDR3 coding DNA: TGTGCCAGTAGTATTCTCCGTAATGAAAAACTGTTTTTT. This translates into CASSILRNEKLFF.

The rearrangement links TRBV14 to TRBJ2-1, with D maybe TRBD2 (7 bases). Germline lookup yields CDR1 SGHDN and CDR2 FVKESK. V was pared by 3 bases and J by 4 bases, with 22 bases between. The CDR3 has 18 residues. The DNA of the CDR3 is TGTGCCAGCAGCCATCCCGGAGGGGGAGGGCCGAATTACAATGAGCAGTTCTTC. It translates to CASSHPGGGGPNYNEQFF.

In this sample, this clone turned up a few times. The J gene is TRBJ1-2, the V gene TRBV7-9; TRBD1 matches at 9 bases. Germline loops: CDR1 SEHNR, CDR2 FQNEAQ (reference sequence). V lost 9 bases to trimming and J lost 5 bases; unmatched junction nucleotides: 10. This CDR3 spans 14 amino acids. The CDR3 region is CARRPQGAGYGYTF. The CDR3, as DNA: TGTGCCAGACGTCCACAGGGGGCGGGGTATGGCTACACCTTC.

This sequence joins TRBV6-5 and TRBJ1-3; maybe TRBD1 (5 bases). CDR3 length equals 16 residues. Germline V gives CDR1 MNHEY, CDR2 SVGAGI. V lost 0 bases, J lost 2 bases, and 11 bases lay in between. The CDR3 DNA follows: TGTGCCAGCAGTTACTCTACTACAGGTCCTGGAAACACCATATATTTT. The encoded protein is CASSYSTTGPGNTIYF.

The chain employs TRBV7-2 and TRBJ2-1; D might be TRBD2 (6 bases). CDR1 and CDR2 from the germline V gene are SGHTA and FQGNSA. The CDR3 consists of 17 residues. V dropped 1 base and J dropped 2 bases, with 15 bases sitting between them. The CDR3 here is CASSLGSGGGAYNEQFF. The CDR3 DNA follows: TGTGCCAGCAGCTTAGGTAGTGGCGGAGGGGCCTACAATGAGCAGTTCTTC. Together with reference TRBV7-2 and TRBJ2-1, the CDR3 gives the full variable domain: GAGVSQSPSNKVTEKGKDVELRCDPISGHTALYWYRQSLGQGLEFLIYFQGNSAPDKSGLPSDRFSAERTGGSVSTLTIQRTQQEDSAVYLCASSLGSGGGAYNEQFFGPGTRLTVL.